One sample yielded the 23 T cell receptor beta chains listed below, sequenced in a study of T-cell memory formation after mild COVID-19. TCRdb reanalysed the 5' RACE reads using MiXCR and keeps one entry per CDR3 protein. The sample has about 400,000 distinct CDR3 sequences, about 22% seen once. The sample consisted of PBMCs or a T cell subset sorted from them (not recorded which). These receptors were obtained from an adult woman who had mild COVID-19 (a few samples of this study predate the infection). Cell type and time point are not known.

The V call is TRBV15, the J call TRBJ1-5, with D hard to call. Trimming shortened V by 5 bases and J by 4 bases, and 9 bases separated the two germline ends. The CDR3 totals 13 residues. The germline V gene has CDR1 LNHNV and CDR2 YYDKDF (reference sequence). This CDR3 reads CATSVGLNQPQHF. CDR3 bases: TGTGCCACCAGCGTGGGGTTAAATCAGCCCCAGCATTTT.

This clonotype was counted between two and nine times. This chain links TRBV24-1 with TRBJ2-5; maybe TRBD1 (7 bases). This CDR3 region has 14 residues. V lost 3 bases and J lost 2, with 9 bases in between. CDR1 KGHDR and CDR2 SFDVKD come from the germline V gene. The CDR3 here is CATSDAGQQETQYF. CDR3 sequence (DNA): TGTGCCACCAGTGATGCGGGACAGCAAGAGACCCAGTACTTC.

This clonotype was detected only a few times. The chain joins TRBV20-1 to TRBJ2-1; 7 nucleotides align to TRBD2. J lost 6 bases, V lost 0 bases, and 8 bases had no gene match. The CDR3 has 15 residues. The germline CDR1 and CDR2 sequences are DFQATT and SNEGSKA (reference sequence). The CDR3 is CSARDLGLDSNEQFF. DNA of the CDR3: TGCAGTGCTAGAGATCTTGGACTAGATAGCAATGAGCAGTTCTTC.

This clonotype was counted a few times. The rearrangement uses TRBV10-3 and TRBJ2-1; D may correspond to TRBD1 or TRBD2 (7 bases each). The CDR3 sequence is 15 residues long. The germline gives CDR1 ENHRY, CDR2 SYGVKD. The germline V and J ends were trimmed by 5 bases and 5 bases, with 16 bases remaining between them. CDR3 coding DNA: TGTGCCATCAGTTTCAGGGGGGGCGACCACAATGAGCAGTTCTTC. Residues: CAISFRGGDHNEQFF.

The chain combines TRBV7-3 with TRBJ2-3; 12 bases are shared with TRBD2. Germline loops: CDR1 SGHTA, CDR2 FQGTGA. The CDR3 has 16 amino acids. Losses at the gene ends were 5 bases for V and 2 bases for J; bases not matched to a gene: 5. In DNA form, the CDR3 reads TGTGCCAGCAGCACCGGACTAGCGGGGTTCACAGATACGCAGTATTTT. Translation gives CASSTGLAGFTDTQYF.

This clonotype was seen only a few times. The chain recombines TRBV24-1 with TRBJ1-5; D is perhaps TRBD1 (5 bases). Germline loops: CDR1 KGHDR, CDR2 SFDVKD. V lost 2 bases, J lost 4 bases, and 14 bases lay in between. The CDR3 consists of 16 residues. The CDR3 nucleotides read TGTGCCACCAGTGATTCCCTCCGGGGCGCGAATCAGCCCCAGCATTTT. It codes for CATSDSLRGANQPQHF.

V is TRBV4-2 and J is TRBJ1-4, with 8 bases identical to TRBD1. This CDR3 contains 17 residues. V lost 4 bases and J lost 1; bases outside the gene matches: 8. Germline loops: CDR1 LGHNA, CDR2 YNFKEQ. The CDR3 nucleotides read TGTGCCAGCAGCCCTATCCCGGGACAGGAAACTAATGAAAAACTGTTTTTT. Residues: CASSPIPGQETNEKLFF.

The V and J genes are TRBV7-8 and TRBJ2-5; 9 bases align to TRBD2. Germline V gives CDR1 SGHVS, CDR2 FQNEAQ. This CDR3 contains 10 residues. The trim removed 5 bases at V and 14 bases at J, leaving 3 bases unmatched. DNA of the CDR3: TGTGCCAGCAGCAAGCGGGGGGCCTACTTC. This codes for CASSKRGAYF.

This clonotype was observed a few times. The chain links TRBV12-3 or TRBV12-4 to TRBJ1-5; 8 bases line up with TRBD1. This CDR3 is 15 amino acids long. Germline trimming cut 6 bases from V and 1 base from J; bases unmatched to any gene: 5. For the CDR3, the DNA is TGTGCCAGCAGATCAGGGGGCTGGAGCAATCAGCCCCAGCATTTT. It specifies CASRSGGWSNQPQHF.

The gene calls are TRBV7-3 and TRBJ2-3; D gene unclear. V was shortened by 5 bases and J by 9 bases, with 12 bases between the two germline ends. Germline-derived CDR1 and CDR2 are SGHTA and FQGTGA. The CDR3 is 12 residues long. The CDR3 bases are TGTGCCAGCAGCCCGACCCTCGGGACGCAGTATTTT. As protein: CASSPTLGTQYF.

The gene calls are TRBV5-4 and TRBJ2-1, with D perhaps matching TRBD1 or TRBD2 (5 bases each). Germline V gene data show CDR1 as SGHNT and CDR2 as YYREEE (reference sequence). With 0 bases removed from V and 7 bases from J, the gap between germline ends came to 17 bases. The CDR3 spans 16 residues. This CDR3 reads CASSLDGGAVLNEQFF. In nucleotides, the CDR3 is TGTGCCAGCAGCTTGGATGGGGGAGCAGTGCTGAATGAGCAGTTCTTC.

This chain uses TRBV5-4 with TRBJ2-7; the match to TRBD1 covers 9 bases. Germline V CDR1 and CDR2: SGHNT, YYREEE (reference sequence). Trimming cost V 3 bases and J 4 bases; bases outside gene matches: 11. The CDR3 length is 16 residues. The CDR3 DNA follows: TGTGCCAGCAGCTCCAACGCCGGGACAGGGTGGTACGAGCAGTACTTC. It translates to CASSSNAGTGWYEQYF.

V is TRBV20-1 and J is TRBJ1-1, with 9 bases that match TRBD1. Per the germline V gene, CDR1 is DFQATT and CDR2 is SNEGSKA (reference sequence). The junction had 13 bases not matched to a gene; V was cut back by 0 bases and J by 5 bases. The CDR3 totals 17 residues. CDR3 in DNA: TGCAGTGCTAGAGATCGTGGGACAGGGTCCCTTCCTACTGAAGCTTTCTTT. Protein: CSARDRGTGSLPTEAFF.

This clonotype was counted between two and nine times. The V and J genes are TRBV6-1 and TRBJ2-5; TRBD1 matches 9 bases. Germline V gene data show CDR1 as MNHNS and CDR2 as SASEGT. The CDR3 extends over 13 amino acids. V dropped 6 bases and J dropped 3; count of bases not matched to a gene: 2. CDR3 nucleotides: TGTGCCAGCAGATGGACAGGGGAAGAGACCCAGTACTTC. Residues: CASRWTGEETQYF.

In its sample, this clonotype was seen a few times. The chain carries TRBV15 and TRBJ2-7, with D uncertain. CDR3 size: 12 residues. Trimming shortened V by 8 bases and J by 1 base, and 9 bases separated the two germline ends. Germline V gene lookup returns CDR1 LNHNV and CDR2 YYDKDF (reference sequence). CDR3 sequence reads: CATGSKSYEQYF. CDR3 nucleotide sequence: TGTGCCACCGGTTCAAAATCCTACGAGCAGTACTTC.

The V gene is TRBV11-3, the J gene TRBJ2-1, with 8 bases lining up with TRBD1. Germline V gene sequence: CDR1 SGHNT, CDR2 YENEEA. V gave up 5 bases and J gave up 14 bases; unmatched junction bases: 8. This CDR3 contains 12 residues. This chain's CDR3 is CASSQITGGEFF. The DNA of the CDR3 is TGTGCCAGCAGCCAAATAACAGGGGGAGAGTTCTTC.

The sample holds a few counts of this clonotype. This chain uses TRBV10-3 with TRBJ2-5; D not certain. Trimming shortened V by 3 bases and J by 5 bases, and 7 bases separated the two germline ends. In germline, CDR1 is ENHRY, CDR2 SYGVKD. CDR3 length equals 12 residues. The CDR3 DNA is TGTGCCATCAGTGATAGGTCGGAGACCCAGTACTTC. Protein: CAISDRSETQYF.

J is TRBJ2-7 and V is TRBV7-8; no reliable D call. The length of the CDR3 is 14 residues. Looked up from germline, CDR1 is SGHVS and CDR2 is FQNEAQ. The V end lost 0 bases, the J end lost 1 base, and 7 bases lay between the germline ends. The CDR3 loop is CASSLAKGSYEQYF. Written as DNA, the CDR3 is TGTGCCAGCAGCTTAGCGAAGGGATCCTACGAGCAGTACTTC.

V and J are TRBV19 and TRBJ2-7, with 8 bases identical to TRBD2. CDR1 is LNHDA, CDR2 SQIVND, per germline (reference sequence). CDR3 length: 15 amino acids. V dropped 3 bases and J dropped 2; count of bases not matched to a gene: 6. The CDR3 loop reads CASSIATSATYEQYF. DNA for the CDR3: TGTGCCAGTAGTATCGCGACTAGCGCCACCTACGAGCAGTACTTC. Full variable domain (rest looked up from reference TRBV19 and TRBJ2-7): DGGITQSPKYLFRKEGQNVTLSCEQNLNHDAMYWYRQDPGQGLRLIYYSQIVNDFQKGDIAEGYSVSREKKESFPLTVTSAQKNPTAFYLCASSIATSATYEQYFGPGTRLTVT.

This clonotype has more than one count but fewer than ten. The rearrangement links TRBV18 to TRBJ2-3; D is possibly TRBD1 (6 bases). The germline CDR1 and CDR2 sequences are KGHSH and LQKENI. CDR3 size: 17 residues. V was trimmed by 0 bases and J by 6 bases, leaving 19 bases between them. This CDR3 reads CASSPPGETGYGDTQYF. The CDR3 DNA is TGTGCCAGCTCACCACCGGGCGAAACAGGGTACGGCGATACGCAGTATTTT.

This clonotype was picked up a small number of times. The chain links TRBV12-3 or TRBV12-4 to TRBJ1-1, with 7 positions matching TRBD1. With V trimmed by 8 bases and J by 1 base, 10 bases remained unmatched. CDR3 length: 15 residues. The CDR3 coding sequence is TGTGCCAGCTTTCTCGAGGGGGCTTGGAACACTGAAGCTTTCTTT. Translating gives CASFLEGAWNTEAFF.

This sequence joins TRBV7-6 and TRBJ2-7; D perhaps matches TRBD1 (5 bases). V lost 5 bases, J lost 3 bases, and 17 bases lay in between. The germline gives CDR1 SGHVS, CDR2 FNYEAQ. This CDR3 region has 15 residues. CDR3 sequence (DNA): TGTGCCAGCAGCCCGTATGATGACAGTGACTACGAGCAGTACTTC. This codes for CASSPYDDSDYEQYF. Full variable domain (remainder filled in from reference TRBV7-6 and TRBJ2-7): GAGVSQSPRYKVTKRGQDVALRCDPISGHVSLYWYRQALGQGPEFLTYFNYEAQQDKSGLPNDRFSAERPEGSISTLTIQRTEQRDSAMYRCASSPYDDSDYEQYFGPGTRLTVT.

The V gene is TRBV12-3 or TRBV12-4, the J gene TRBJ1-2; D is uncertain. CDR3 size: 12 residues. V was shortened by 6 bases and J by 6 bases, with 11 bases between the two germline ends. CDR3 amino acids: CASSLRSDGYTF. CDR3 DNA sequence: TGTGCCAGCAGCTTAAGGTCCGATGGCTACACCTTC.